The next 29 T cell receptor beta chains were all read from a single sample in a study of cytomegalovirus exposure and HLA in healthy donors. The PCR ran on 60 Vbeta and 13 Jbeta primers. Method: immunoSEQ multiplex PCR; TCRdb's copy keeps in-frame clones and lacks some. This table has 180,000 or so clones, roughly 80% appearing once. Sequenced: PBMCs. These receptors came from a female donor in good health and CMV-seronegative.

This sequence joins TRBV15 and TRBJ2-4; TRBD1 is a possible D gene (6 bases). CDR1 is LNHNV, CDR2 YYDKDF, per germline (reference sequence). There are 15 residues in the CDR3. V was clipped by 3 bases and J by 1 base, with 10 bases between them. This chain's CDR3 is CATSRDRVAKNIQYF. CDR3 nucleotides: TGTGCCACCAGCAGGGACAGAGTTGCCAAAAACATTCAGTACTTC. The full variable domain, with the rest looked up from reference TRBV15 and TRBJ2-4, is DAMVIQNPRYQVTQFGKPVTLSCSQTLNHNVMYWYQQKSSQAPKLLFHYYDKDFNNEADTPDNFQSRRPNTSFCFLDIRSPGLGDTAMYLCATSRDRVAKNIQYFGAGTRLSVL.

J is TRBJ1-2 and V is TRBV28; D unresolved. The CDR3 has 13 amino acids. Germline CDR1 is MDHEN and CDR2 is SYDVKM. The V gene lost 4 bases and the J gene lost 2 bases, with 8 bases spanning the gap. DNA of the CDR3: TGTGCCAGCAGTTCCACGCGGAACTATGGCTACACCTTC. It specifies CASSSTRNYGYTF.

CDR3 sequence: CASSDQAGFEQYF. CDR3 DNA sequence: TGTGCCAGCAGTGACCAGGCAGGCTTCGAGCAGTACTTC. The V gene is TRBV6-4, the J gene TRBJ2-7; D gene ambiguous. V gave up 2 bases and J gave up 6 bases, with 11 bases separating them. In germline, CDR1 is MRHNA, CDR2 SNTAGT. There are 13 residues in the CDR3.

Concerning this clone: Other DNA sequences of this sample code for an identical CDR3. The gene calls are TRBV4-1 and TRBJ2-7; D is unclear. Germline lookup yields CDR1 MGHRA and CDR2 YSYEKL. Trimming removed 0 bases at V and 1 base at J, with 7 bases between. This CDR3 contains 14 residues. This chain's CDR3 is CASSQDPGSYEQYF. CDR3 in DNA: TGCGCCAGCAGCCAAGATCCAGGTTCCTACGAGCAGTACTTC.

The rearrangement uses TRBV6-6 and TRBJ1-2, with D tentatively TRBD1 (6 bases). Germline lookup yields CDR1 MNHNY and CDR2 SVGAGI (reference sequence). This CDR3 comprises 13 residues. V was shortened by 6 bases and J by 3 bases, with 11 bases between the two germline ends. CDR3 DNA sequence: TGTGCCAGCAGCCAAGGACAGTACTATGGCTACACCTTC. Residues: CASSQGQYYGYTF.

The chain joins TRBV9 to TRBJ2-5, with 10 nucleotides matching TRBD2. V shed 0 bases, J shed 4 bases, and the junction held 6 bases outside the gene matches. The CDR3 totals 16 residues. The germline V gene has CDR1 SGDLS and CDR2 YYNGEE. CDR3: CASSVGAGGAAETQYF. For the CDR3, the DNA is TGTGCCAGCAGCGTAGGAGCGGGGGGGGCCGCAGAGACCCAGTACTTC.

The chain uses TRBV6-6 and TRBJ1-1; TRBD1 might be the D (6 bases). This CDR3 comprises 15 residues. CDR1 and CDR2 from the germline V gene are MNHNY and SVGAGI (reference sequence). V was trimmed by 5 bases and J by 2 bases, leaving 15 bases between them. As DNA, the CDR3 is TGTGCCAGCAGTACCCGGCGGGGGCTTAACACTGAAGCTTTCTTT. This codes for CASSTRRGLNTEAFF.

The chain couples TRBV4-1 to TRBJ2-1, with TRBD2 identical over 8 bases. CDR3 length equals 15 residues. Germline V gene lookup returns CDR1 MGHRA and CDR2 YSYEKL. The J segment lost 9 bases and the V segment lost 0 bases, leaving 7 bases of the junction unmatched. The CDR3 bases are TGCGCCAGCAGCCAAGATCCGGGAGGGTGGGGTGAGCAGTTCTTC. Its translation is CASSQDPGGWGEQFF.

The rearrangement links TRBV19 to TRBJ2-6, with D maybe TRBD1 (6 bases). CDR3 length: 17 residues. Deletions cut 2 bases from V and 0 bases from J, with 11 bases between. Germline CDR1 is LNHDA and CDR2 is SQIVND (reference sequence). The CDR3 sequence is CASSIPGHPSGANVLTF. The CDR3, as DNA: TGTGCCAGTAGTATACCGGGACACCCCTCTGGGGCCAACGTCCTGACTTTC.

This clone was seen a few times. Distinct nucleotide sequences in the sample also encode this CDR3. The rearrangement joins TRBV9 to TRBJ1-1; D remains ambiguous. Trimming left V 3 bases short and J 2 bases short, with 5 bases between. This CDR3 is built from 12 residues. The germline V gene has CDR1 SGDLS and CDR2 YYNGEE. CDR3 bases: TGTGCCAGCAGCGGGCTTAACACTGAAGCTTTCTTT. As protein: CASSGLNTEAFF.

This clone has a handful of counts. CDR3 nucleotides: TGCGCCAGCAGCCAAGAAAGTGAACTAGCGGGAGCAGAGACCCAGTACTTC. Amino acids: CASSQESELAGAETQYF. V and J are TRBV4-1 and TRBJ2-5; 11 positions agree with TRBD2. The J segment lost 4 bases and the V segment lost 0 bases, leaving 7 bases of the junction unmatched. Germline V gene lookup returns CDR1 MGHRA and CDR2 YSYEKL. The CDR3 is 17 residues long.

This rearrangement joins TRBV19 to TRBJ1-1; D is ambiguous. Germline CDR1 reads LNHDA; CDR2 reads SQIVND (reference sequence). This CDR3 has 13 amino acids. The ends were cut back, 3 bases at V and 1 base at J, with 6 bases in the middle. DNA of the CDR3: TGTGCCAGTAGTATCTCAGGGAACACTGAAGCTTTCTTT. Amino acid sequence: CASSISGNTEAFF. The full variable domain, rest sourced from reference TRBV19 and TRBJ1-1, is DGGITQSPKYLFRKEGQNVTLSCEQNLNHDAMYWYRQDPGQGLRLIYYSQIVNDFQKGDIAEGYSVSREKKESFPLTVTSAQKNPTAFYLCASSISGNTEAFFGQGTRLTVV.

This clone was detected once. The chain links TRBV6-5 to TRBJ2-7, with TRBD1 identical over 8 bases. V was pared by 2 bases and J by 2 bases, with 5 bases of the junction left unmatched. Germline assignment: CDR1 MNHEY and CDR2 SVGAGI. The CDR3 consists of 15 residues. CDR3 nucleotides: TGTGCCAGCAGTTACGATAACAGGGGGGCCTACGAGCAGTACTTC. This translates into CASSYDNRGAYEQYF.

This clone was counted between two and nine times. V and J are TRBV11-2 and TRBJ2-3; perhaps TRBD1 as D (5 bases). V was clipped by 4 bases and J by 2 bases, with 19 bases between them. Germline V gives CDR1 SGHAT, CDR2 FQNNGV. CDR3 size: 17 residues. CDR3 loop: CASSYIHPDRITDTQYF. CDR3 in DNA: TGTGCCAGCAGCTACATACATCCTGACAGAATCACAGATACGCAGTATTTT.

This sequence joins TRBV10-1 and TRBJ1-4, with 7 positions matching TRBD1. The CDR3 is made up of 14 amino acids. Trimming at V came to 6 bases and at J to 2 bases, leaving 3 bases not matched to a gene. CDR1 is WNHNN and CDR2 is SYGVQD in the germline V gene (reference sequence). The CDR3, as DNA: TGCGCCAGCAGCGCGACAGGGACTAATGAAAAACTGTTTTTT. Translating gives CASSATGTNEKLFF.

For this clone: At one boundary the junction diverges from the germline segment, which might be a read error. The chain carries TRBV6-1 and TRBJ1-5; TRBD1 aligns across 7 bases. Germline CDR1 is MNHNS and CDR2 is SASEGT. CDR3 length: 15 residues. Here the CDR3 DNA reads TGTGCCAGCAATGAAGGGGGCTGGTGGAATCAGCCCCAGCATTTT. Translating it yields CASNEGGWWNQPQHF.

As for this clone: Distinct nucleotide sequences in the sample also encode this CDR3. CDR3 sequence reads: CASSLLYEQYF. The CDR3 DNA reads TGTGCCAGCAGTTTACTCTACGAGCAGTACTTC. The chain carries TRBV28 and TRBJ2-7; no reliable D call. From germline, CDR1 is MDHEN and CDR2 SYDVKM. CDR3 length: 11 residues. V lost 2 bases, J lost 3 bases, and 2 bases lay in between.

The J gene is TRBJ2-2, the V gene TRBV9; 9 bases map to TRBD2. The V segment lost 0 bases and the J segment 5 bases; nucleotides outside the gene matches: 2. CDR1 and CDR2 (germline): SGDLS, YYNGEE. The CDR3 is 15 amino acids. The CDR3 reads CASSVALAGTGELFF. CDR3 DNA sequence: TGTGCCAGCAGCGTAGCCCTAGCGGGGACCGGGGAGCTGTTTTTT.

This rearrangement joins TRBV6-6 to TRBJ1-1; D gene uncertain. Trimming cost V 0 bases and J 5 bases, with 10 bases left between them. This CDR3 has 14 residues. Germline CDR1 is MNHNY and CDR2 is SVGAGI (reference sequence). CDR3 nucleotide sequence: TGTGCCAGCAGTTACTCGGCGGCGACGACTGAAGCTTTCTTT. This sequence encodes CASSYSAATTEAFF.

The rearrangement links TRBV18 to TRBJ1-1; TRBD1 is a possible D gene (5 bases). Deletions cut 0 bases from V and 3 bases from J, with 11 bases between. The germline V gene encodes CDR1 KGHSH and CDR2 LQKENI. The CDR3 runs to 15 residues. CDR3 region: CASSPPLGVDTEAFF. The CDR3 DNA follows: TGTGCCAGCTCACCACCTTTAGGGGTCGACACTGAAGCTTTCTTT.

This clone was seen only a few times. This chain connects TRBV11-3 to TRBJ2-2; D ambiguous. This CDR3 comprises 16 residues. Germline V CDR1 and CDR2: SGHNT, YENEEA. Trimming removed 5 bases at V and 0 bases at J, with 13 bases between. The CDR3 region is CASSISTLTNTGELFF. The DNA of the CDR3 is TGTGCCAGCAGCATTTCGACATTAACGAACACCGGGGAGCTGTTTTTT.

The chain is built from TRBV5-1 and TRBJ1-6; a possible D gene is TRBD1 (6 bases). The V gene lost 0 bases and the J gene lost 8 bases, with 6 bases spanning the gap. The CDR3 is made up of 13 amino acids. Germline CDR1 is SGHRS and CDR2 is YFSETQ. The DNA for the CDR3 is TGCGCCAGCAGCTTGGACAGGGATTCACCCCTCCACTTT. It yields the protein CASSLDRDSPLHF.

The chain is built from TRBV11-2 and TRBJ1-1; D remains ambiguous. The germline V gene has CDR1 SGHAT and CDR2 FQNNGV. V was shortened by 5 bases and J by 3 bases, with 28 bases between the two germline ends. The CDR3 totals 19 residues. CDR3 nucleotide sequence: TGTGCCAGCAGCCCCTGGGCTCGGAGGGAATTCATTAGGGACACTGAAGCTTTCTTT. The encoded protein is CASSPWARREFIRDTEAFF.

The rearrangement joins TRBV28 to TRBJ1-1; D ambiguous. This CDR3 is 14 amino acids long. Trimming took off 3 bases at V and 5 bases at J, with 13 bases between the two ends. CDR1 is MDHEN and CDR2 is SYDVKM in the germline V gene. As DNA, the CDR3 is TGTGCCAGCAGTTTCGACACAGTAGGAACTGAAGCTTTCTTT. Translation gives CASSFDTVGTEAFF.

The genes are TRBV7-3 and TRBJ2-3, with 12 nucleotides matching TRBD1. The CDR3 runs to 15 residues. With 3 bases clipped from V and 5 bases from J, the junction kept 3 bases outside the gene matches. Germline CDR1 reads SGHTA; CDR2 reads FQGTGA. CDR3 sequence reads: CASSFGTGGRDTQYF. The CDR3 DNA sequence: TGTGCCAGCAGCTTCGGGACAGGGGGCCGAGATACGCAGTATTTT.

The chain is built from TRBV15 and TRBJ2-2, with D perhaps TRBD2 (6 bases). The V end was cut by 0 bases, the J end by 5 bases, with 13 bases between. The CDR3 runs 16 residues. Germline CDR1 is LNHNV and CDR2 is YYDKDF (reference sequence). CDR3 residues: CATSRDSGGETGELFF. The CDR3 DNA follows: TGTGCCACCAGCAGAGATAGTGGAGGGGAGACCGGGGAGCTGTTTTTT.

This clone has just a few counts. V gene TRBV11-3 combines with J gene TRBJ1-1; D call uncertain. CDR3 length equals 13 residues. V was shortened by 0 bases and J by 2 bases, with 4 bases between the two germline ends. Germline CDR1 is SGHNT and CDR2 is YENEEA. CDR3 nucleotide sequence: TGTGCCAGCAGCTTAGATACTAACACTGAAGCTTTCTTT. The encoded protein is CASSLDTNTEAFF.

This clone was seen a single time. The CDR3, as DNA: TGTGCCAGCAGGACGACAGGGCAATACTATGGCTACACCTTC. It is translated as CASRTTGQYYGYTF. The chain uses TRBV27 and TRBJ1-2; 7 bases are a match to TRBD1. The CDR3 spans 14 residues. CDR1 and CDR2 (germline): MNHEY, SMNVEV (reference sequence). After removal of 6 bases from V and 3 bases from J, the junction contained 7 bases not matched to a gene.

The rearrangement links TRBV9 to TRBJ1-3, with D hard to call. The germline V and J ends were trimmed by 0 bases and 3 bases, with 7 bases remaining between them. The CDR3 totals 14 residues. Germline assignment: CDR1 SGDLS and CDR2 YYNGEE. CDR3 nucleotides: TGTGCCAGCAGCGTAGGCCGGTATGGAAACACCATATATTTT. It specifies CASSVGRYGNTIYF.